The TCR beta chain under discussion was sequenced for a study of T cell responses to AZD1222 COVID-19 vaccine. Study-wide results and limits: Possibly, clonal diversity was underestimated; donors were largely white British and included more females. Baseline seropositivity characterized only six AZD1222 recipients.

Trimming took off 7 bases at V and 4 bases at J, with 5 bases between the two ends. The CDR3 extends over 11 amino acids. CDR1 SNHLY and CDR2 FYNNEI come from the germline V gene. Points on this clone: Its antigen is as yet unknown.

Clones were read by immunoSEQ multiplex PCR, and TCRdb kept only the in-frame ones, dropping some. The sample holds 150,000 or so clones, 70% to 90% seen once. V is TRBV2 and J is TRBJ2-1; D not resolved. The material sequenced was peripheral blood, taken on day 0 of AZD1222 vaccination. This clonotype originated in an adult in good health. This CDR3 reads CASTTYNEQFF. CDR3 sequence (DNA): TGTGCCAGCACCACATACAATGAGCAGTTCTTC.